The next 28 T cell receptor beta chains were all read from a single sample in a study of neurological immune-mediated disorders. TCRdb reprocessed the 5' RACE reads via MiXCR and lists one record per CDR3 protein. The sample holds more than 45,000 distinct CDR3 sequences, roughly 11% seen once. Material for sequencing was PBMCs. These receptors were collected from a man in his 60s in good health.

This clonotype was detected many times. The chain links TRBV6-2 or TRBV6-3 to TRBJ2-7, with 8 bases fitting TRBD1. The germline gives CDR1 MNHEY, CDR2 SVGEGT. This CDR3 comprises 14 residues. V dropped 4 bases and J dropped 6; count of bases not matched to a gene: 8. The CDR3 loop reads CASSFGTGFFEQYF. CDR3 DNA sequence: TGTGCCAGCAGTTTCGGGACAGGATTCTTCGAGCAGTACTTC.

This clonotype was found many times. The CDR3 loop reads CSASSASGGSYNEQFF. The DNA for the CDR3 is TGCAGTGCTAGTAGCGCTAGCGGGGGTTCCTACAATGAGCAGTTCTTC. The genes are TRBV20-1 and TRBJ2-1; TRBD2 matches 10 bases. In germline, CDR1 is DFQATT, CDR2 SNEGSKA (reference sequence). V lost 3 bases to trimming and J lost 1 base; unmatched junction nucleotides: 6. This CDR3 has 16 amino acids.

The chain carries TRBV7-2 and TRBJ1-6, with a weak D call TRBD1 (5 bases). V shed 2 bases and J shed 7 bases, with 21 bases lying between them. CDR3 length: 18 residues. Germline lookup yields CDR1 SGHTA and CDR2 FQGNSA. CDR3 nucleotide sequence: TGTGCCAGCAGCTTATCCAGTGTTTTGGGGGGGAAAAATTCACCCCTCCACTTT. Translating gives CASSLSSVLGGKNSPLHF.

This clonotype was counted ten times or more. The chain couples TRBV12-3 or TRBV12-4 to TRBJ2-3, with D unclear. V gave up 4 bases and J gave up 7 bases, with 15 bases separating them. The CDR3 consists of 14 residues. As DNA, the CDR3 is TGTGCCAGCAGTTCCGCCCCTGGGTCGAATACGCAGTATTTT. Protein: CASSSAPGSNTQYF.

This clonotype was observed at least ten times. The gene calls are TRBV5-1 and TRBJ2-5; 9 bases are shared with TRBD1. Germline-derived CDR1 and CDR2 are SGHRS and YFSETQ. After removal of 4 bases from V and 2 bases from J, the junction contained 9 bases not matched to a gene. The CDR3 consists of 16 residues. The CDR3, as DNA: TGCGCCAGCAGCCAACGAATCGGACAGGGGCAAGAGACCCAGTACTTC. It codes for CASSQRIGQGQETQYF.

About this clonotype itself: A much larger clone differs from this one at a single base, so this may be a read error. The chain recombines TRBV18 with TRBJ2-4; D unresolved. The germline V and J ends were trimmed by 0 bases and 2 bases, with 8 bases remaining between them. CDR1 and CDR2 (germline): KGHSH, LQKENI. This CDR3 comprises 15 residues. DNA for the CDR3: TGTGCCAGCTCACCACCGGGGTTAACCAAAAACATTCAGTACTTC. Its protein product is CASSPPGLTKNIQYF.

This clonotype showed up many times. V is TRBV14 and J is TRBJ1-3; weak D call: TRBD1 (5 bases). This CDR3 spans 16 amino acids. From germline, CDR1 is SGHDN and CDR2 FVKESK. The germline V and J ends were trimmed by 2 bases and 0 bases, with 11 bases remaining between them. The CDR3 loop reads CASSQWGYLSGNTIYF. In DNA, the CDR3 is TGTGCCAGCAGCCAATGGGGGTACCTCTCTGGAAACACCATATATTTT.

In this sample, this clonotype turned up many times. This chain links TRBV5-1 with TRBJ2-5; TRBD1 matches at 8 bases. The CDR3 spans 14 residues. CDR1 and CDR2 from the germline V gene are SGHRS and YFSETQ. V gave up 1 base and J gave up 5 bases; unmatched junction bases: 4. The CDR3 loop reads CASSLSGGGETQYF. For the CDR3, the DNA is TGCGCCAGCAGCTTGTCAGGGGGCGGGGAGACCCAGTACTTC. Filled out from reference TRBV5-1 and TRBJ2-5, the complete variable domain reads KAGVTQTPRYLIKTRGQQVTLSCSPISGHRSVSWYQQTPGQGLQFLFEYFSETQRNKGNFPGRFSGRQFSNSRSEMNVSTLELGDSALYLCASSLSGGGETQYFGPGTRLLVL.

The sample holds many counts of this clonotype. The CDR3 sequence is CASSVQGTDTQYF. CDR3 bases: TGTGCCAGCAGTGTACAGGGTACAGATACGCAGTATTTT. This chain joins TRBV6-5 and TRBJ2-3, with D possibly TRBD1 on 6 matching bases. Deletions cut 5 bases from V and 3 bases from J, with 9 bases between. The CDR3 loop spans 13 amino acids. CDR1 is MNHEY and CDR2 is SVGAGI in the germline V gene.

There are many counts of this clonotype. The chain links TRBV7-2 to TRBJ1-2; the D gene is possibly TRBD1 (5 bases). In germline, CDR1 is SGHTA, CDR2 FQGNSA. V was clipped by 6 bases and J by 2 bases, with 13 bases between them. This CDR3 is 14 amino acids long. The CDR3 sequence is CASRGLSSNYGYTF. In DNA form, the CDR3 reads TGTGCCAGCAGGGGGCTCTCTTCGAACTATGGCTACACCTTC.

This clonotype was seen repeatedly, ten times or more. This chain connects TRBV29-1 to TRBJ2-7; TRBD1 is a possible D gene (5 bases). V gave up 6 bases and J gave up 2 bases, with 14 bases separating them. The CDR3 contains 13 residues. Germline assignment: CDR1 SQVTM and CDR2 ANQGSEA. This CDR3 reads CSVSREATYEQYF. The CDR3 region has the DNA TGCAGCGTGAGCAGGGAAGCGACCTACGAGCAGTACTTC.

The sample holds many counts of this clonotype. The chain recombines TRBV29-1 with TRBJ1-2; the D is unclear. CDR3 size: 16 residues. V lost 6 bases and J 4 bases, leaving 24 bases between the germline ends. Germline V CDR1 and CDR2: SQVTM, ANQGSEA. CDR3 sequence reads: CSVAYWDGVTLYGYTF. CDR3 coding DNA: TGCAGCGTCGCGTATTGGGATGGGGTGACGCTCTATGGCTACACCTTC.

Comments on this clonotype: The junction differs from germline at one of its ends, possibly a read error. V usage is TRBV2 and J usage is TRBJ1-5; D is unclear. The CDR3 has 13 residues. The V gene's germline CDR1 is SNHLY and CDR2 FYNNEI. CDR3 in DNA: TGTGCCAGCAGTATGGAGCGGGATCAACCCCAGCATTTT. This encodes CASSMERDQPQHF.

The rearrangement links TRBV5-1 to TRBJ1-2; D is unresolved. CDR1 is SGHRS and CDR2 is YFSETQ in the germline V gene. Trimming took 2 bases from V and 4 from J, leaving 6 bases between them. CDR3 length: 12 amino acids. CDR3 protein: CASSLGVYGYTF. In nucleotides, the CDR3 is TGCGCCAGCAGCTTAGGAGTCTATGGCTACACCTTC.

This clonotype was seen at least ten times. This chain uses TRBV12-3 or TRBV12-4 with TRBJ2-2; a weak D match, TRBD1 (5 bases). This CDR3 comprises 12 residues. Trimming cost V 6 bases and J 5 bases, with 7 bases left between them. The CDR3 region is CASSAGTGELFF. The CDR3 nucleotides read TGTGCCAGCAGCGCAGGGACCGGGGAGCTGTTTTTT.

This clonotype appeared many times. V and J are TRBV11-2 and TRBJ2-4, with 9 positions matching TRBD2. This CDR3 spans 20 amino acids. Germline lookup yields CDR1 SGHAT and CDR2 FQNNGV. With V trimmed by 1 base and J by 0 bases, 13 bases remained unmatched. CDR3 nucleotides: TGTGCCAGCAGCTTAGCCCTAGCGGGGCTGGCAATAGAAGCCAAAAACATTCAGTACTTC. Amino acid sequence: CASSLALAGLAIEAKNIQYF.

This clonotype was seen many times. The rearrangement uses TRBV20-1 and TRBJ1-2; D is possibly TRBD1 (5 bases). The CDR3 has 12 residues. V gave up 5 bases and J gave up 6 bases, with 13 bases separating them. Germline V lookup: CDR1 DFQATT, CDR2 SNEGSKA (reference sequence). The CDR3 DNA reads TGCAGTGCTCCCGGGACCCCAGATGGCTACACCTTC. This codes for CSAPGTPDGYTF.

The table lists this clonotype with many counts. V and J are TRBV29-1 and TRBJ2-5, with 8 nucleotides matching TRBD1. Losses at the gene ends were 2 bases for V and 1 base for J; bases not matched to a gene: 3. The germline V gene encodes CDR1 SQVTM and CDR2 ANQGSEA. The CDR3 has 14 amino acids. CDR3 DNA sequence: TGCAGCGTTGAAATAGGGACAGGCCAAGAGACCCAGTACTTC. Residues: CSVEIGTGQETQYF.

This clonotype was counted at least ten times. The gene calls are TRBV7-2 and TRBJ2-7; 7 bases line up with TRBD1. CDR1 and CDR2 from the germline V gene are SGHTA and FQGNSA. V gave up 5 bases and J gave up 2 bases; unmatched junction bases: 6. There are 14 residues in the CDR3. The CDR3 region has the DNA TGTGCCAGCAGCCCTGGGACAGATCCCTACGAGCAGTACTTC. Residues: CASSPGTDPYEQYF. The variable domain in full, completed from reference TRBV7-2 and TRBJ2-7, reads GAGVSQSPSNKVTEKGKDVELRCDPISGHTALYWYRQSLGQGLEFLIYFQGNSAPDKSGLPSDRFSAERTGGSVSTLTIQRTQQEDSAVYLCASSPGTDPYEQYFGPGTRLTVT.

This clonotype was found a few times. V usage is TRBV7-9 and J usage is TRBJ1-3; 12 nucleotides line up with TRBD1. The germline gives CDR1 SEHNR, CDR2 FQNEAQ (reference sequence). The CDR3 sequence is 17 residues long. Trimming took 8 bases from V and 0 from J; bases not matched to a gene: 8. The CDR3, as DNA: TGTGCCAGCCGCGGGACAGGGGGCCTCTACTCTGGAAACACCATATATTTT. Amino acids: CASRGTGGLYSGNTIYF.

This rearrangement joins TRBV27 to TRBJ1-2, with TRBD1 as a possible D gene (6 bases). Trimming removed 5 bases from V and 7 bases from J, with 17 bases in between. The CDR3 sequence is 14 residues long. The V gene's germline CDR1 is MNHEY and CDR2 SMNVEV (reference sequence). The CDR3 is CASSANRAWIGYTF. The CDR3 DNA follows: TGTGCCAGCAGTGCAAACAGGGCTTGGATTGGCTACACCTTC.

About this clonotype itself: A much bigger clone sits one base away, suggesting this may be a read error. V usage is TRBV19 and J usage is TRBJ1-5; 9 bases line up with TRBD1. V shed 7 bases, J shed 10 bases, and the junction held 8 bases outside the gene matches. The CDR3 sequence is 13 residues long. Germline values: CDR1 LNHDA, CDR2 SQIVND (reference sequence). The CDR3 sequence is CASTGDRVDPQHF. CDR3 coding DNA: TGTGCCAGTACCGGGGACAGGGTTGACCCCCAGCATTTT.

This clonotype was recorded many times. The chain couples TRBV6-5 to TRBJ1-2; D not certain. The CDR3 runs 13 residues. Germline-derived CDR1 and CDR2 are MNHEY and SVGAGI. Between the trimmed V and J ends, which lost 7 bases and 6 bases, there was a span of 15 bases. The CDR3 reads CASTPRAFDGYTF. CDR3 in DNA: TGTGCCAGCACTCCACGGGCGTTCGATGGCTACACCTTC.

This clonotype came up many times. The V call is TRBV12-3 or TRBV12-4, the J call TRBJ2-7, with D maybe TRBD2 (5 bases). This CDR3 comprises 14 residues. Deletions cut 4 bases from V and 2 bases from J, with 12 bases between. The CDR3 is CASSSSRGTYEQYF. CDR3 DNA: TGTGCCAGCAGTTCATCCCGGGGTACCTACGAGCAGTACTTC.

This clonotype was recorded many times. The rearrangement uses TRBV5-1 and TRBJ2-3, with 7 bases identical to TRBD1. There are 15 residues in the CDR3. Unmatched junction bases numbered 10, after V lost 7 bases and J lost 2 bases. Germline V gives CDR1 SGHRS, CDR2 YFSETQ. The CDR3 DNA sequence: TGCGCCAGCGACCCCCGGGGACAGCCCACAGATACGCAGTATTTT. Translated: CASDPRGQPTDTQYF.

The chain combines TRBV20-1 with TRBJ2-7; D is uncertain. V lost 5 bases, J lost 2 bases, and 7 bases lay in between. The V gene's germline CDR1 is DFQATT and CDR2 SNEGSKA (reference sequence). CDR3 size: 11 residues. CDR3 amino acids: CSALGTYEQYF. CDR3 sequence (DNA): TGCAGTGCTCTGGGGACCTACGAGCAGTACTTC.

This clonotype was seen many times. The chain recombines TRBV7-2 with TRBJ2-5, with TRBD2 identical over 7 bases. J gave up 0 bases and V 2 bases, and 3 bases lay outside the gene matches. The CDR3 has 15 residues. The germline V gene encodes CDR1 SGHTA and CDR2 FQGNSA. The CDR3 region is CASSLMAGDQETQYF. As DNA, the CDR3 is TGTGCCAGCAGCTTAATGGCGGGGGACCAAGAGACCCAGTACTTC.

This clonotype was recorded many times. This chain connects TRBV3-1 to TRBJ2-3, with 9 nucleotides matching TRBD1. Germline lookup yields CDR1 LGHDT and CDR2 YNNKEL (reference sequence). The trim removed 4 bases at V and 0 bases at J, leaving 5 bases unmatched. CDR3 length equals 16 residues. CDR3 sequence: CASSPEQGASTDTQYF. CDR3 DNA sequence: TGTGCCAGCAGCCCAGAACAGGGGGCTAGCACAGATACGCAGTATTTT.